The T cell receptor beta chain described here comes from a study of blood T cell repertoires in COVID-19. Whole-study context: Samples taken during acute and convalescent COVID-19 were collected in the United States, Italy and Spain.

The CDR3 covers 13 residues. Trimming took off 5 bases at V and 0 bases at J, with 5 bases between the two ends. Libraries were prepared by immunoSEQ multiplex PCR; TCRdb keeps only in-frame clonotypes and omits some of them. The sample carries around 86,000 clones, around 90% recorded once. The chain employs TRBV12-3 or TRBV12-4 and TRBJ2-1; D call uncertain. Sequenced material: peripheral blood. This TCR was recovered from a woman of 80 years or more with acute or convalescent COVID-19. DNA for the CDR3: TGTGCCAGCAGTCCCAACTCCTACAATGAGCAGTTCTTC. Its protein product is CASSPNSYNEQFF.